Listed below are T cell receptor beta chains from one sample, sequenced in a study of OX40 agonist ivuxolimab in advanced cancers. Clones were sequenced by immunoSEQ multiplex PCR, and TCRdb holds only the in-frame ones, with some missing. The sample lists 60,000 or so clones, around nine tenths occurring once. The sample was CD4+ or CD8+ T cells sorted from blood, taken in a trial of the OX40 agonist ivuxolimab. The receptors come from an adult with an advanced solid tumor such as melanoma, head and neck, liver or kidney cancer. Both conserved end residues are part of each CDR3. The D gene is left open where the match is weak. Only part of the rows carry a size: once, few, many, or a class if the clone is expanded.

length	size	D	V	J	CDR3	DNA
15	NA	NA	TRBV11-2	TRBJ2-7	CASSLDAILGYEQYF	TGTGCCAGCAGCTTAGATGCAATATTGGGCTACGAGCAGTACTTC
13	few	NA	TRBV18	TRBJ2-7	CASSPNEGAEQYF	TGTGCCAGCTCACCGAATGAAGGGGCCGAGCAGTACTTC
14	once	NA	TRBV5-1	TRBJ2-3	CASSQDSTWGTQYF	TGCGCCAGCAGCCAGGACAGCACCTGGGGTACGCAGTATTTT
13	NA	NA	TRBV6-5	TRBJ1-5	CASGSWGNQPQHF	TGTGCCAGCGGTTCTTGGGGCAATCAGCCCCAGCATTTT
15	NA	TRBD1	TRBV11-2	TRBJ2-7	CASSADRGHGREQYF	TGTGCCAGCAGCGCCGACAGGGGGCATGGGCGGGAGCAGTACTTC
14	NA	NA	TRBV11-2	TRBJ1-6	CASSLSQTNSPLHF	TGTGCCAGCAGCTTAAGCCAGACTAATTCACCCCTCCACTTT
17	NA	TRBD1	TRBV2	TRBJ1-2	CASSGPSPGQGAYGYTF	TGTGCCAGCAGTGGCCCCTCTCCGGGACAGGGGGCGTATGGCTACACCTTC
13	once	NA	TRBV28	TRBJ1-6	CASSSQTNSPLHF	TGTGCCAGCAGTTCCCAGACGAATTCACCCCTCCACTTT
14	NA	NA	TRBV30	TRBJ2-7	CAWSVRDVAYEQYF	TGTGCCTGGAGTGTACGGGACGTCGCCTACGAGCAGTACTTC
15	NA	NA	TRBV6-1	TRBJ1-4	CASTSAGATNEKLFF	TGTGCCAGCACATCTGCCGGGGCAACTAATGAAAAACTGTTTTTT
16	NA	TRBD2	TRBV6-5	TRBJ2-7	CASSYSRAGAAGEQYF	TGTGCCAGCAGTTACTCTAGGGCGGGAGCGGCGGGGGAGCAGTACTTC
14	NA	NA	TRBV14	TRBJ2-3	CASSPYRVGDTQYF	TGTGCCAGCAGCCCATACAGGGTGGGGGATACGCAGTATTTT
15	few	TRBD1	TRBV30	TRBJ1-1	CAWSLKGQGAAEAFF	TGTGCCTGGAGTCTAAAGGGACAGGGGGCAGCTGAAGCTTTCTTT
15	once	NA	TRBV19	TRBJ2-2	CASSRASANTGELFF	TGTGCCAGTAGCAGGGCGTCCGCGAACACCGGGGAGCTGTTTTTT
15	NA	NA	TRBV5-1	TRBJ2-3	CASSLWGDGTDTQYF	TGCGCCAGCAGCTTGTGGGGGGACGGGACAGATACGCAGTATTTT
15	NA	TRBD1	TRBV7-3	TRBJ2-5	CASSLYGTAQETQYF	TGTGCCAGCAGCTTATATGGGACAGCCCAAGAGACCCAGTACTTC
14	NA	TRBD1	TRBV18	TRBJ1-4	CASSQTGGSEKLFF	TGTGCCAGCTCACAAACAGGGGGGAGTGAAAAACTGTTTTTT
14	few	NA	TRBV7-9	TRBJ1-1	CASSLGDMNTEAFF	TGTGCCAGCAGCTTAGGGGACATGAACACTGAAGCTTTCTTT
14	NA	NA	TRBV7-8	TRBJ1-1	CASSAQIRGTEAFF	TGTGCCAGCAGTGCCCAAATCCGGGGCACTGAAGCTTTCTTT
14	NA	NA	TRBV9	TRBJ1-3	CASSVEQGGNTIYF	TGTGCCAGCAGCGTAGAACAAGGTGGAAACACCATATATTTT
15	NA	NA	TRBV19	TRBJ1-1	CASSRHGGVETEAFF	TGTGCCAGTAGTCGCCACGGAGGGGTTGAAACTGAAGCTTTCTTT
13	NA	NA	TRBV29-1	TRBJ1-2	CSVWEGQTGGYTF	TGCAGCGTTTGGGAGGGGCAAACGGGCGGCTACACCTTC
15	NA	NA	TRBV5-1	TRBJ2-2	CASSLQGLDTGELFF	TGCGCCAGCAGCTTGCAAGGGTTGGACACCGGGGAGCTGTTTTTT
12	NA	NA	TRBV27	TRBJ2-7	CASSLPGNEQYF	TGTGCCAGCTCCCTCCCGGGGAACGAGCAGTACTTC
15	NA	TRBD1	TRBV5-1	TRBJ2-7	CASSLDGTGVREQYF	TGCGCCAGCAGCTTGGACGGGACAGGGGTGCGGGAGCAGTACTTC
15	NA	NA	TRBV6-4	TRBJ2-7	CASRGGAAVSYEQYF	TGTGCCAGCAGGGGGGGGGCGGCCGTGTCCTACGAGCAGTACTTC
16	NA	NA	TRBV6-1	TRBJ1-5	CASSEDGQGNRQPQHF	TGTGCCAGCAGTGAAGACGGCCAGGGAAATCGTCAGCCCCAGCATTTT
12	once	TRBD1	TRBV7-9	TRBJ1-4	CASSRTGEELFF	TGTGCCAGCAGCCGGACAGGGGAGGAACTGTTTTTT
16	NA	TRBD2	TRBV5-6	TRBJ2-5	CASSLVSTSGAQTQYF	TGTGCCAGCAGCTTGGTATCCACTAGCGGGGCTCAGACCCAGTACTTC
16	NA	TRBD1	TRBV14	TRBJ2-5	CASSPPGRGLGETQYF	TGTGCCAGCAGCCCACCCGGCAGGGGGCTAGGGGAGACCCAGTACTTC
12	once	NA	TRBV29-1	TRBJ1-1	CSAMGRATEAFF	TGCAGCGCCATGGGGAGAGCTACTGAAGCTTTCTTT
14	NA	NA	TRBV25-1	TRBJ2-3	CASSERHHTDTQYF	TGTGCCAGCAGTGAACGGCACCACACAGATACGCAGTATTTT
14	NA	TRBD1	TRBV28	TRBJ1-5	CASSGQGVRQPQHF	TGTGCCAGCAGCGGACAGGGCGTGCGACAGCCCCAGCATTTT
14	NA	NA	TRBV5-6	TRBJ1-2	CASSYSGPRLSYTF	TGTGCCAGCAGCTACTCCGGACCCCGCCTTAGCTACACCTTC
12	NA	NA	TRBV4-1	TRBJ2-3	CASSTQTDTQYF	TGCGCCAGCAGCACACAGACAGATACGCAGTATTTT
15	NA	TRBD1	TRBV18	TRBJ1-2	CASSQGQKDLYGYTF	TGTGCCAGCTCACAGGGACAGAAAGATCTCTATGGCTACACCTTC
13	NA	TRBD1	TRBV28	TRBJ1-5	CASRTGGGQPQHF	TGTGCCAGCAGGACAGGGGGCGGTCAGCCCCAGCATTTT
16	NA	NA	TRBV5-1	TRBJ2-5	CASSLGPQGRQETQYF	TGCGCCAGCAGCTTGGGCCCGCAGGGGCGGCAAGAGACCCAGTACTTC
14	NA	TRBD1	TRBV19	TRBJ2-7	CASSKGQGALRQYF	TGTGCCAGTAGTAAGGGACAGGGGGCCCTGCGTCAGTACTTC
13	NA	NA	TRBV5-8	TRBJ2-5	CASSSVPWETQYF	TGTGCCAGCAGCTCGGTCCCCTGGGAGACCCAGTACTTC
15	NA	NA	TRBV6-1	TRBJ1-4	CASSVTGATNEKLFF	TGTGCCAGCAGTGTAACGGGGGCAACTAATGAAAAACTGTTTTTT
16	NA	TRBD1	TRBV19	TRBJ1-2	CASNYLNRGRNYGYTF	TGTGCCAGTAACTATCTTAACAGGGGGCGAAACTATGGCTACACCTTC
13	once	NA	TRBV7-9	TRBJ2-5	CASSLSPQETQYF	TGTGCCAGCAGCTTAAGTCCCCAAGAGACCCAGTACTTC
15	NA	TRBD2	TRBV11-2	TRBJ2-7	CASSHVRGRVGEQYF	TGTGCCAGCAGTCATGTGCGGGGGAGGGTTGGCGAGCAGTACTTC
13	NA	NA	TRBV29-1	TRBJ1-3	CSVGRVDGNTIYF	TGCAGCGTTGGCAGGGTAGACGGAAACACCATATATTTT
16	NA	TRBD2	TRBV9	TRBJ2-2	CASSDGAGPNTGELFF	TGTGCCAGCAGCGACGGAGCGGGACCGAACACCGGGGAGCTGTTTTTT
14	NA	TRBD1	TRBV5-4	TRBJ2-5	CASSPDRPTETQYF	TGTGCCAGCAGCCCGGACAGGCCAACGGAGACCCAGTACTTC
15	NA	TRBD1	TRBV5-1	TRBJ1-3	CASSPQGGAGNTIYF	TGCGCCAGCAGCCCTCAAGGGGGCGCTGGAAACACCATATATTTT
15	NA	NA	TRBV1	TRBJ2-5	CTSSHYRGLQETQYF	TGCACCAGCAGCCACTACAGGGGACTCCAAGAGACCCAGTACTTC
15	NA	NA	TRBV6-1	TRBJ1-5	CASSPLMVSNQPQHF	TGTGCCAGCAGCCCATTGATGGTTAGCAATCAGCCCCAGCATTTT
12	once	NA	TRBV5-6	TRBJ2-1	CASSREVDEQFF	TGTGCCAGCTCAAGGGAGGTCGATGAGCAGTTCTTC
15	NA	TRBD1	TRBV6-4	TRBJ2-3	CASSEQGYGTDTQYF	TGTGCCAGCAGTGAACAGGGGTACGGCACAGATACGCAGTATTTT
16	NA	NA	TRBV18	TRBJ2-3	CASSPIPGINTDTQYF	TGTGCCAGCTCACCAATCCCGGGGATAAACACAGATACGCAGTATTTT
16	NA	TRBD2	TRBV19	TRBJ2-2	CASSIGGRANTGELFF	TGTGCCAGTAGTATCGGCGGGAGAGCGAACACCGGGGAGCTGTTTTTT
14	NA	NA	TRBV10-2	TRBJ1-1	CASKKDTSLTEAFF	TGCGCCAGCAAAAAAGACACCTCTCTGACTGAAGCTTTCTTT
13	NA	NA	TRBV19	TRBJ1-1	CASTRSWEMRAFF	TGTGCCAGTACTCGCTCGTGGGAGATGCGAGCTTTCTTT
18	NA	NA	TRBV5-6	TRBJ2-6	CASSQRFRGDSGANVLTF	TGTGCCAGCAGCCAGAGGTTCAGAGGGGACTCTGGGGCCAACGTCCTGACTTTC